This T cell receptor beta chain was recorded in a study of cytomegalovirus exposure and HLA in healthy donors. Overall study: As an earlier analysis found, 150 million to 200 million T cells yielded 95 million to 130 million unique TCR beta sequences. Study results and limitations: Confirmation in vitro established that a few CMV-associated chains were specific for CMV antigens.

The germline V and J ends were trimmed by 2 bases and 5 bases, with 16 bases remaining between them. The CDR3 sequence is 16 residues long. Germline CDR1 reads SGHVS; CDR2 reads FNYEAQ. The donors gave bone marrow, and they were healthy. 60 Vbeta and 13 Jbeta primers were used in PCR. Original handling: About 12 million shared chains were among the roughly 78 million unique TCR beta chains that a later analysis counted. TCRdb's copy holds only in-frame clones and misses some; the assay was immunoSEQ multiplex PCR. V, J and clone size are those of that table, while D and trimming were read from the DNA. The sample lists 200,000 to 250,000 clones; approximately 85% were seen once. This clone was seen a few times. Its cognate antigen is unknown.

This TCR derives from a woman aged 40 to 50 in good health and CMV-seronegative. The chain recombines TRBV7-6 with TRBJ2-1; TRBD2 is a possible D gene (6 bases). The sequencing sample was made of PBMCs. The CDR3 region has the DNA TGTGCCAGCAGCTTAACCTTCGCGGGACGGGACAATGAGCAGTTCTTC. Its protein product is CASSLTFAGRDNEQFF.